This TCR beta chain emerged from a study of shared clonotypes between healthy human individuals. V trimming: 2 bases; J trimming: 5 bases; junction bases outside the gene matches: 3. The CDR3 is 14 residues long. The germline V gene encodes CDR1 WNHNN and CDR2 SYGVQD (reference sequence). TCRdb keeps only in-frame clones here, not all; method: immunoSEQ multiplex PCR. The sample has 850,000 to 1,200,000 clones; about 77% are singletons. The sequenced sample consisted of memory CD4+ T cells sorted from blood. As for subset: CD45RA-negative fraction. The V call is TRBV10-1, the J call TRBJ2-3; 8 bases are a match to TRBD2. The receptor was derived from a man aged 18 to 29 in good health. CDR3 protein: CASSEDGRGDTQYF. CDR3 sequence (DNA): TGCGCCAGCAGTGAGGACGGGAGGGGAGATACGCAGTATTTT.